The clone carrying this T cell receptor (beta chain) was seen a few times. Its antigen is unknown. The sample's time point: cycle 4 day 1 (C4D1), after 6 weeks of nivolumab. Each patient relapsed following autologous stem cell transplantation, and prior brentuximab vedotin exposure differed. Assay: immunoSEQ multiplex PCR; the TCRdb copy retains only in-frame clones and omits some. The sample holds about 110,000 clones, roughly 87% seen once. The entry originates in a study of PD-1 blockade in classical Hodgkin lymphoma. Study results and caveats: Researchers reported that CD4+ TCR diversity, though not CD8+, rose significantly by C4D1. Lower baseline TCR diversity marked trial partial responders and progressors.

V was cut by 5 bases and J by 16 bases, with 14 bases left in between. The CDR3 sequence is 11 residues long. The germline gives CDR1 SEHNR, CDR2 FQNEAQ (reference sequence). J is TRBJ2-2 and V is TRBV7-9; D is possibly TRBD1 (6 bases). This material consisted of peripheral blood mononuclear cells (PBMCs), taken before the fourth cycle of nivolumab. The clonotype comes from a human donor with classical Hodgkin lymphoma. The CDR3 coding sequence is TGTGCCAGCAGCGAGGGGGTTCCAGGGTTTTTT. The encoded protein is CASSEGVPGFF.